These 30 T cell receptor beta chains were sequenced from one sample in a study of cytomegalovirus exposure and HLA in healthy donors. Use of 60 Vbeta and 13 Jbeta primers characterized the PCR. The table came from immunoSEQ multiplex PCR; TCRdb's copy has only in-frame clones and leaves some out. This sample has approximately 120,000 clones; approximately 85% occur once, and the top ten carry under 8.5%. Source material: PBMCs. All receptors derive from a woman aged 25 to 39 in good health and CMV-seropositive.

The chain couples TRBV28 to TRBJ1-1; no definite D call. V lost 9 bases, J lost 1 base, and 6 bases lay in between. The CDR3 has 11 residues. The germline gives CDR1 MDHEN, CDR2 SYDVKM. The CDR3 coding sequence is TGTGCCAGTGAGGGGAACACTGAAGCTTTCTTT. Encoded protein: CASEGNTEAFF.

This clone has just a few counts. This sequence joins TRBV6-6 and TRBJ2-7; D unresolved. V dropped 0 bases and J dropped 0 bases, with 6 bases sitting between them. Germline V gene lookup returns CDR1 MNHNY and CDR2 SVGAGI (reference sequence). The CDR3 runs 14 residues. The CDR3 is CASSYSTPSYEQYF. DNA of the CDR3: TGTGCCAGCAGTTACTCGACACCCTCCTACGAGCAGTACTTC.

The chain joins TRBV12-5 to TRBJ2-3, with 10 bases aligning to TRBD1. Per the germline V gene, CDR1 is LGHNT and CDR2 is FRNRAP. The J segment lost 4 bases and the V segment lost 6 bases, leaving 7 bases of the junction unmatched. The CDR3 runs to 15 residues. This CDR3 reads CASGSGTGVADTQYF. In DNA form, the CDR3 reads TGTGCTAGTGGATCCGGGACAGGGGTCGCAGATACGCAGTATTTT.

The chain has TRBV11-2 and TRBJ2-5; D unclear. The V and J ends lost 5 bases and 1 base respectively, with 11 bases between them. CDR1 and CDR2 (germline): SGHAT, FQNNGV. The CDR3 spans 14 residues. The CDR3 nucleotides are TGTGCCAGCAGCCAAAACACAATCCAAGAGACCCAGTACTTC. Its translation is CASSQNTIQETQYF.

V is TRBV5-4 and J is TRBJ2-1; 8 bases are shared with TRBD2. Trimming at V came to 4 bases and at J to 15 bases, leaving 12 bases not matched to a gene. There are 13 residues in the CDR3. CDR1 is SGHNT, CDR2 YYREEE, per germline (reference sequence). CDR3 protein: CASSLGLARSVFF. CDR3 coding DNA: TGTGCCAGCAGCCTCGGACTAGCCCGTAGTGTGTTCTTC.

This sequence joins TRBV10-1 and TRBJ1-1; possibly TRBD1 for D (6 bases). The germline gives CDR1 WNHNN, CDR2 SYGVQD (reference sequence). V was pared by 3 bases and J by 3 bases, with 17 bases between. CDR3 length: 16 amino acids. The CDR3 bases are TGCGCCAGCAGTGACGAAAGGGATGGGGGCGACACTGAAGCTTTCTTT. This sequence encodes CASSDERDGGDTEAFF.

The CDR3 region is CASNVNFCSYEQYF. CDR3 coding DNA: TGCGCCAGCAATGTGAATTTCTGCTCCTACGAGCAGTACTTC. The genes are TRBV23-1 and TRBJ2-5; D gene unclear. The J call is uncertain, as TRBJ2-7 better fits the DNA end. TRBV23-1 is an ORF, and what it does is uncertain. This CDR3 has 14 amino acids.

The chain uses TRBV5-4 and TRBJ2-7; 13 bases match TRBD2. CDR1 and CDR2 (germline): SGHNT, YYREEE (reference sequence). CDR3 length: 14 residues. J lost 6 bases, V lost 4 bases, and 4 bases had no gene match. CDR3 DNA sequence: TGTGCCAGCAGCACTAGCGGGGGGGCCGGCGAGCAGTACTTC. It yields the protein CASSTSGGAGEQYF.

This chain connects TRBV2 to TRBJ2-5; 8 nucleotides line up with TRBD1. Losses at the gene ends were 5 bases for V and 5 bases for J; bases not matched to a gene: 7. Germline lookup yields CDR1 SNHLY and CDR2 FYNNEI. This CDR3 spans 14 amino acids. CDR3 sequence: CASSSGTGSETQYF. As DNA, the CDR3 is TGTGCCAGCAGTTCCGGGACAGGTAGCGAGACCCAGTACTTC.

This chain joins TRBV18 and TRBJ2-3; D unclear. CDR3 length: 17 residues. Germline CDR1 KGHSH, CDR2 LQKENI. V was clipped by 2 bases and J by 0 bases, with 15 bases between them. The CDR3 spells CASSPVVSSTSTDTQYF. Written as DNA, the CDR3 is TGTGCCAGCTCACCAGTGGTCTCCTCTACTAGCACAGATACGCAGTATTTT.

The chain carries TRBV5-1 and TRBJ1-5; 8 bases agree with TRBD1. CDR3 length equals 15 residues. Trimming removed 4 bases from V and 9 bases from J; junction bases left unmatched: 12. CDR1 and CDR2 from the germline V gene are SGHRS and YFSETQ. This chain's CDR3 is CASSPGTGESWPQHF. The CDR3 region has the DNA TGCGCCAGCAGCCCCGGGACAGGTGAGAGTTGGCCCCAGCATTTT.

The V call is TRBV10-3, the J call TRBJ1-5; 7 nucleotides align to TRBD1. V was pared by 7 bases and J by 6 bases, with 6 bases of the junction left unmatched. Germline V gene data show CDR1 as ENHRY and CDR2 as SYGVKD. The CDR3 is 13 residues long. Here the CDR3 reads CAITDRESQPQHF. CDR3 DNA sequence: TGTGCCATCACTGACAGGGAAAGTCAGCCCCAGCATTTT.

The rearrangement joins TRBV7-9 to TRBJ2-1; 8 bases line up with TRBD2. The V gene's germline CDR1 is SEHNR and CDR2 FQNEAQ (reference sequence). The CDR3 contains 16 residues. Unmatched junction bases numbered 8, after V lost 0 bases and J lost 7 bases. DNA for the CDR3: TGTGCCAGCAGCTTAGCGCGGACGGGAGGGGAGAATGAGCAGTTCTTC. Its protein is CASSLARTGGENEQFF.

The chain links TRBV10-3 to TRBJ1-1, with D unclear. CDR3 length: 14 amino acids. Per the germline V gene, CDR1 is ENHRY and CDR2 is SYGVKD. With 0 bases removed from V and 1 base from J, the gap between germline ends came to 6 bases. The CDR3 protein is CAISESLGNTEAFF. The CDR3 nucleotides read TGTGCCATCAGTGAGTCACTCGGGAACACTGAAGCTTTCTTT.

V and J are TRBV27 and TRBJ1-1; TRBD1 agrees at 9 bases. This CDR3 contains 15 residues. Germline V gene sequence: CDR1 MNHEY, CDR2 SMNVEV (reference sequence). V shed 6 bases and J 0 bases; nucleotides not matched to a gene: 5. The CDR3 loop reads CASRVGTGLNTEAFF. In DNA form, the CDR3 reads TGTGCCAGCAGGGTCGGGACAGGGTTGAACACTGAAGCTTTCTTT.

The chain carries TRBV5-4 and TRBJ2-2; no clear D. There are 12 residues in the CDR3. V was shortened by 0 bases and J by 7 bases, with 4 bases between the two germline ends. CDR1 and CDR2 (germline): SGHNT, YYREEE (reference sequence). The CDR3 nucleotides read TGTGCCAGCAGCTTGGACTTCGGGGAGCTGTTTTTT. This gives the protein CASSLDFGELFF.

The chain recombines TRBV6-1 with TRBJ2-1; D remains unclear. Germline V CDR1 and CDR2: MNHNS, SASEGT. The V gene lost 2 bases and the J gene lost 5 bases, with 7 bases spanning the gap. The CDR3 spans 13 residues. The DNA of the CDR3 is TGTGCCAGCAGTGAACGAGGTAACAATGAGCAGTTCTTC. It yields the protein CASSERGNNEQFF.

The chain links TRBV5-6 to TRBJ1-2; D unclear. Germline-derived CDR1 and CDR2 are SGHDT and YYEEEE. Trimming shortened V by 1 base and J by 1 base, and 5 bases separated the two germline ends. The CDR3 runs to 13 residues. The CDR3: CASSLRSNYGYTF. DNA for the CDR3: TGTGCCAGCAGCTTGAGGAGTAACTATGGCTACACCTTC.

This clone showed up just a few times. V gene TRBV6-5 combines with J gene TRBJ1-2, with D hard to call. Germline assignment: CDR1 MNHEY and CDR2 SVGAGI. The ends were cut back, 6 bases at V and 8 bases at J, with 13 bases in the middle. The CDR3 is 12 residues long. The CDR3 loop is CASSSRGGGYTF. The CDR3 DNA reads TGTGCCAGCAGCTCCCGGGGTGGAGGCTACACCTTC.

The V and J genes are TRBV6-5 and TRBJ2-7; TRBD1 might be the D (5 bases). CDR1 is MNHEY, CDR2 SVGAGI, per germline. Trimming took 0 bases from V and 2 from J, leaving 8 bases between them. The CDR3 has 14 amino acids. CDR3: CASSYSGAAYEQYF. The CDR3 DNA sequence: TGTGCCAGCAGTTACTCAGGGGCGGCCTACGAGCAGTACTTC.

This clone was observed a handful of times. CDR3 sequence reads: CASSYSGLLYEQYF. CDR3 in DNA: TGTGCCAGCAGCTACTCGGGACTCCTTTACGAGCAGTACTTC. The chain carries TRBV5-8 and TRBJ2-7, with D perhaps matching TRBD2 (6 bases). This CDR3 is 14 amino acids long. Trimming removed 3 bases at V and 4 bases at J, with 14 bases between. Germline V CDR1 and CDR2: SGHTS, YDEGEE. Full variable domain (rest looked up from reference TRBV5-8 and TRBJ2-7): EAGVTQSPTHLIKTRGQQATLRCSPISGHTSVYWYQQALGLGLQFLLWYDEGEERNRGNFPPRFSGRQFPNYSSELNVNALELEDSALYLCASSYSGLLYEQYFGPGTRLTVT.

Only one count was recorded for this clone. This chain connects TRBV13 to TRBJ1-1; the D gene is possibly TRBD1 (5 bases). Germline-derived CDR1 and CDR2 are PRHDT and FYEKMQ (reference sequence). Between the trimmed V and J ends, which lost 3 bases and 4 bases, there was a span of 12 bases. The CDR3 length is 14 residues. The CDR3 DNA is TGTGCCAGCAGCTTCGACAGAAGGGGCACTGAAGCTTTCTTT. This gives the protein CASSFDRRGTEAFF.

The J gene is TRBJ2-5, the V gene TRBV6-5; 9 bases fit TRBD1. Trimming removed 2 bases from V and 4 bases from J; junction bases left unmatched: 8. The CDR3 loop spans 16 amino acids. CDR1 MNHEY and CDR2 SVGAGI come from the germline V gene. The CDR3 nucleotides read TGTGCCAGCAGTTACCCCGACAGGGGGGGGAGAGAGACCCAGTACTTC. Protein: CASSYPDRGGRETQYF.

V gene TRBV21-1 combines with J gene TRBJ2-7; the DNA was not compared with TRBD1, the D call given in the table. TRBV21-1 is shown as a pseudogene. The CDR3 is 16 residues long. The CDR3 bases are TGTGCCAGCAGCTCCCGAAGTGCAGGGGACCTCTACGAGCAGTACTTC. Its protein is CASSSRSAGDLYEQYF.

This rearrangement joins TRBV12-2 to TRBJ2-2; no check of the table's D call, TRBD1, against the DNA was made. TRBV12-2 is deemed a pseudogene. This CDR3 has 16 residues. CDR3 region: CASRLAGSRGQEELFF. The CDR3 coding sequence is TGTGCAAGTCGCTTAGCCGGAAGCAGGGGGCAAGAGGAGCTGTTTTTT.

The chain employs TRBV4-1 and TRBJ2-2; TRBD2 agrees at 7 bases. The CDR3 covers 16 residues. V trimming: 0 bases; J trimming: 5 bases; junction bases outside the gene matches: 6. Per the germline V gene, CDR1 is MGHRA and CDR2 is YSYEKL. The CDR3 nucleotides read TGCGCCAGCAGCCAAGAAGGGGCGGGAGCTACCGGGGAGCTGTTTTTT. Translated: CASSQEGAGATGELFF.

The chain uses TRBV28 and TRBJ1-3, with unresolved D. Per germline, CDR1 MDHEN and CDR2 SYDVKM. The CDR3 consists of 13 residues. Trimming took off 6 bases at V and 0 bases at J, with 6 bases between the two ends. The CDR3 loop reads CASRDSSGNTIYF. The DNA for the CDR3 is TGTGCCAGCAGAGACTCCTCTGGAAACACCATATATTTT.

This chain links TRBV2 with TRBJ1-6; D not resolved. The CDR3 has 15 amino acids. CDR1 and CDR2 from the germline V gene are SNHLY and FYNNEI. V was shortened by 2 bases and J by 6 bases, with 11 bases between the two germline ends. The CDR3 region is CASSEMGSLNSPLHF. The CDR3 DNA reads as TGTGCCAGCAGTGAAATGGGCAGCCTTAATTCACCCCTCCACTTT.

This chain connects TRBV7-9 to TRBJ1-5; 8 bases agree with TRBD1. After removal of 6 bases from V and 7 bases from J, the junction contained 5 bases not matched to a gene. From germline, CDR1 is SEHNR and CDR2 FQNEAQ (reference sequence). CDR3 length: 13 residues. This CDR3 is CASSQQGGQPQHF. CDR3 DNA: TGTGCCAGCAGTCAACAGGGGGGGCAGCCCCAGCATTTT.

The V call is TRBV6-1, the J call TRBJ2-7; D is unresolved. The CDR3 spans 13 residues. The V and J ends lost 6 bases and 3 bases respectively, with 12 bases between them. Germline CDR1 is MNHNS and CDR2 is SASEGT. The CDR3 reads CASSADTFYEQYF. The CDR3 bases are TGTGCCAGCAGCGCAGACACCTTCTACGAGCAGTACTTC.